This T cell receptor beta chain was captured by sequencing in a study of T cell responses to AZD1222 COVID-19 vaccine. Study results and limitations: Donors, mostly white British, included more females; clonal diversity was possibly underestimated. Spike-specific TCR depth and breadth grew after two AZD1222 doses. Among vaccine-associated CD4 TCRs, coverage spanned spike, with dominance at 160-218 and 743-854. Sampled repertoires all dated from after the peak T cell response.

From germline, CDR1 is SGHVS and CDR2 FQNEAQ. The J segment lost 3 bases and the V segment lost 2 bases, leaving 5 bases of the junction unmatched. The CDR3 has 15 amino acids. The data were produced by immunoSEQ multiplex PCR, yet TCRdb's version contains in-frame clones alone and is incomplete. The repertoire includes around 140,000 clones, 80% to 95% of them detected once, and roughly 5.1% sits in the top ten. About this clone: Antigen unknown.

The sequence was collected from an adult in good health. This sequence joins TRBV7-8 and TRBJ1-2; 8 nucleotides match TRBD1. The sequencing used peripheral blood, collected on day 0 of AZD1222 vaccination. CDR3 coding DNA: TGTGCCAGCAGCTTAAAGGCAGGGGGCGACTATGGCTACACCTTC. Its protein product is CASSLKAGGDYGYTF. The whole variable domain, filled in from reference TRBV7-8 and TRBJ1-2, reads GAGVSQSPRYKVAKRGQDVALRCDPISGHVSLFWYQQALGQGPEFLTYFQNEAQLDKSGLPSDRFFAERPEGSVSTLKIQRTQQEDSAVYLCASSLKAGGDYGYTFGSGTRLTVV.